This T cell receptor (beta chain) was sequenced in a study of T-cell reconstitution after alpha-beta-depleted transplantation in children. This clonotype was detected only once. For TCRbeta, the library was prepared with unique molecular identifiers. Each CDR3 protein is one row after TCRdb ran MiXCR on the PCR reads. The profile shows approximately 520,000 distinct CDR3 sequences, roughly an eighth of them singletons. The sequence was collected from a female patient between 2 and 10 years old who had a stem cell transplant for aplastic anemia, so the T cells may come from the graft donor. The material was PBMCs, mostly from graft donor cells, obtained 180 days after TCRalphabeta/CD19-depleted stem cell transplant.

The CDR3 nucleotides read TGTGCCAGCAGCCCCCACCGGGAGTACAATGAGCAGTTCTTC. Encoded protein: CASSPHREYNEQFF. J is TRBJ2-1 and V is TRBV7-9; a weak D match, TRBD2 (6 bases). Trimming removed 5 bases at V and 4 bases at J, with 12 bases between. The CDR3 totals 14 residues. In germline, CDR1 is SEHNR, CDR2 FQNEAQ (reference sequence).